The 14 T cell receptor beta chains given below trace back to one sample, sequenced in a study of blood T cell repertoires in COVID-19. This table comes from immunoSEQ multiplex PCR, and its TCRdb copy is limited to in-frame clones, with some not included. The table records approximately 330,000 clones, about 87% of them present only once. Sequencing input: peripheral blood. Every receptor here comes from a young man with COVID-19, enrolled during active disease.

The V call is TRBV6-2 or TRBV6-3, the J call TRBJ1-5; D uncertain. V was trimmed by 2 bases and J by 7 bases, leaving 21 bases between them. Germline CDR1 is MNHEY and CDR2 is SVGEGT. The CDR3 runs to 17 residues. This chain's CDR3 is CASSYIRGRSTVQPQHF. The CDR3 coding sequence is TGTGCCAGCAGTTACATTCGCGGGAGGTCCACCGTCCAGCCCCAGCATTTT.

The CDR3 loop is CASSETDRDTQYF. Written as DNA, the CDR3 is TGTGCCAGCAGTGAAACAGACAGAGATACGCAGTATTTT. This chain uses TRBV6-1 with TRBJ2-3, with D possibly TRBD1 on 5 matching bases. The CDR3 extends over 13 amino acids. The germline V and J ends were trimmed by 2 bases and 5 bases, with 8 bases remaining between them. CDR1 and CDR2 (germline): MNHNS, SASEGT.

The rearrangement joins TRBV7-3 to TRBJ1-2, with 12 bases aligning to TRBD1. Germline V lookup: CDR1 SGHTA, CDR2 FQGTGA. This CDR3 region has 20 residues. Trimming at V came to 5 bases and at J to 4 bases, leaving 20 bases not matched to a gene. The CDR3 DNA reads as TGTGCCAGCAGCCCTTTCTCCGGGACAGGGGGCCGCCTAATCCTCTATGGCTACACCTTC. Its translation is CASSPFSGTGGRLILYGYTF.

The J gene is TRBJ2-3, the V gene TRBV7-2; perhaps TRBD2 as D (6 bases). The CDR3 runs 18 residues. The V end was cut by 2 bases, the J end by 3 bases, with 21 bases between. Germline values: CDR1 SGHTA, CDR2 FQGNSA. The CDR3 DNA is TGTGCCAGCAGCTTACTTGGGAGACTCAGGACTAAAACAGATACGCAGTATTTT. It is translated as CASSLLGRLRTKTDTQYF.

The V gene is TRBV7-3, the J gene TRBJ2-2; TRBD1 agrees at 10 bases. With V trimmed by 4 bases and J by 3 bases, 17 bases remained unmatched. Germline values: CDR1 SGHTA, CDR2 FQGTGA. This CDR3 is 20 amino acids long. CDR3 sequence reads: CASSYNTASGTGVYTGELFF. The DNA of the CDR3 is TGTGCCAGCAGCTACAACACCGCCTCCGGGACAGGGGTTTACACCGGGGAGCTGTTTTTT.

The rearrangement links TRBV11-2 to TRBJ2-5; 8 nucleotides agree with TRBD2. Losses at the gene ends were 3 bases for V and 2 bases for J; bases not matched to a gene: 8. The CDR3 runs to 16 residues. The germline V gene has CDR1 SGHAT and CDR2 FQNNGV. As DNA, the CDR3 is TGTGCCAGCAGCTTTCCGGGGGGACTAGTACAAGAGACCCAGTACTTC. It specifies CASSFPGGLVQETQYF.

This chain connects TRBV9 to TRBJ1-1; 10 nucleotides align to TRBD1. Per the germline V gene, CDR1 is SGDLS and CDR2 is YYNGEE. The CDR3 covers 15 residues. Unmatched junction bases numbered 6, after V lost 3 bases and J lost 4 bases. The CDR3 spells CASSGQGALSTEAFF. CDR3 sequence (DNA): TGTGCCAGCAGCGGACAGGGGGCGCTGAGCACTGAAGCTTTCTTT.

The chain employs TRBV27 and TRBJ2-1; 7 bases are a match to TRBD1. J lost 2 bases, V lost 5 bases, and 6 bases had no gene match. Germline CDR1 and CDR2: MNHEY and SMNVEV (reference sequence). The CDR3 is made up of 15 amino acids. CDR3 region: CASSIRQGAYNEQFF. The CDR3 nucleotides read TGTGCCAGCAGTATTCGACAGGGCGCCTACAATGAGCAGTTCTTC.

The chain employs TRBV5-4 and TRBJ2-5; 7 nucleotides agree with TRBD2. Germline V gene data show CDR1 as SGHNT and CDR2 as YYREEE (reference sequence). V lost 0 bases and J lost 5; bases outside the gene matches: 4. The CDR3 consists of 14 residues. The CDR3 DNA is TGTGCCAGCAGCTTGGAGGGACTATGGGAGACCCAGTACTTC. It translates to CASSLEGLWETQYF. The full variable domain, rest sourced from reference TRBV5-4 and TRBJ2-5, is ETGVTQSPTHLIKTRGQQVTLRCSSQSGHNTVSWYQQALGQGPQFIFQYYREEENGRGNFPPRFSGLQFPNYSSELNVNALELDDSALYLCASSLEGLWETQYFGPGTRLLVL.

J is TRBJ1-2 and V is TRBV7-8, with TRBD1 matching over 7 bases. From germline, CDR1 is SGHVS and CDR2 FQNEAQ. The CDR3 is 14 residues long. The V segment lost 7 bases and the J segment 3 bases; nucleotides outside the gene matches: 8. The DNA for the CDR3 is TGTGCCAGCACCCAAGGGGGCGCGTACTATGGCTACACCTTC. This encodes CASTQGGAYYGYTF. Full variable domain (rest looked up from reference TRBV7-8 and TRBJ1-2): GAGVSQSPRYKVAKRGQDVALRCDPISGHVSLFWYQQALGQGPEFLTYFQNEAQLDKSGLPSDRFFAERPEGSVSTLKIQRTQQEDSAVYLCASTQGGAYYGYTFGSGTRLTVV.

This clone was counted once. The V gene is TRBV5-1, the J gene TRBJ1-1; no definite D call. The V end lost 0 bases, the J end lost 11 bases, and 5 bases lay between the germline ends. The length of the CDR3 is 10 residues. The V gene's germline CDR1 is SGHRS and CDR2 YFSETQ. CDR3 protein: CASSLAGAFF. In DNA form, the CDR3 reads TGCGCCAGCAGCTTGGCCGGGGCTTTCTTT.

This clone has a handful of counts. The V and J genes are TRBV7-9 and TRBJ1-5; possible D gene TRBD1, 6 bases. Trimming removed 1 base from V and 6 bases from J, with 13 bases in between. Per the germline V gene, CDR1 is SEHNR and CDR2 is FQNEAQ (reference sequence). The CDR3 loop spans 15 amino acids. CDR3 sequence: CASSLDGAQGQPQHF. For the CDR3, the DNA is TGTGCCAGCAGCTTAGACGGGGCACAGGGTCAGCCCCAGCATTTT.

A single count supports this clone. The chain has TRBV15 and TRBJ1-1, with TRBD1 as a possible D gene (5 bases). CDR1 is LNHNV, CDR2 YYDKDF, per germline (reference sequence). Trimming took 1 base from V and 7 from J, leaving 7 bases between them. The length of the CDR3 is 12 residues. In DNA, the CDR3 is TGTGCCACCAGCAGAGGACAGTTTGAAGCTTTCTTT. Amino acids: CATSRGQFEAFF.

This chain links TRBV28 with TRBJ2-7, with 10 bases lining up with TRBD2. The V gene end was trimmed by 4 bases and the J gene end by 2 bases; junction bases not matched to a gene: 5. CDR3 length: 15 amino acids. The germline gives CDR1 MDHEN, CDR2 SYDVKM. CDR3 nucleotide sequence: TGTGCCAGCAGTTCTCTAGCGGGAGAAACCTACGAGCAGTACTTC. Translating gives CASSSLAGETYEQYF.